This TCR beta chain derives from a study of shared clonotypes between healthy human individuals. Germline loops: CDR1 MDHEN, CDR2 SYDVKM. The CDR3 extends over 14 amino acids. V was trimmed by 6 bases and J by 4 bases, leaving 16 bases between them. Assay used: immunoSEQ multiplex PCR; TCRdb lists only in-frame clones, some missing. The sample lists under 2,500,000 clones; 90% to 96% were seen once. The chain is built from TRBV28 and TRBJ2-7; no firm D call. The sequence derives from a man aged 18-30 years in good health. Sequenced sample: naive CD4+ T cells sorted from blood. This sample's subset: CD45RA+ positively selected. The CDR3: CASSRLQSTYEQYF. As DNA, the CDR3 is TGTGCCAGCAGCCGCCTACAGAGCACGTACGAGCAGTACTTC.